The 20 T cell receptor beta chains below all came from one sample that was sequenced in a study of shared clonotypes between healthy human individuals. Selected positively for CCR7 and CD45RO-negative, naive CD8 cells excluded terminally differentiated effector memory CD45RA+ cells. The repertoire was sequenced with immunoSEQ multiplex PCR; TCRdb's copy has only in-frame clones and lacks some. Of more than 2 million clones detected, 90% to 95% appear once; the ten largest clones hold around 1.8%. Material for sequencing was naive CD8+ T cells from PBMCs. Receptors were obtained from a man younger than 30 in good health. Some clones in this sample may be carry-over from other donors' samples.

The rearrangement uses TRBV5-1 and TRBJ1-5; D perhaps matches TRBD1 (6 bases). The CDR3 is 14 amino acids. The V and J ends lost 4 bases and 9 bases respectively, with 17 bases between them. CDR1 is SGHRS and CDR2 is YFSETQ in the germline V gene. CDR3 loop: CASSLGAGDWPQHF. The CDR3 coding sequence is TGCGCCAGCAGCCTCGGGGCAGGGGACTGGCCCCAGCATTTT.

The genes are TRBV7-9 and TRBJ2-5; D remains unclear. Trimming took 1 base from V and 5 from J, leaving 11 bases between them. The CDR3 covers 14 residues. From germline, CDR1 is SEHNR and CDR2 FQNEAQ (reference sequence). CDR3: CASSLGDTGETQYF. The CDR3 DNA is TGTGCCAGCAGCTTAGGAGATACCGGTGAGACCCAGTACTTC.

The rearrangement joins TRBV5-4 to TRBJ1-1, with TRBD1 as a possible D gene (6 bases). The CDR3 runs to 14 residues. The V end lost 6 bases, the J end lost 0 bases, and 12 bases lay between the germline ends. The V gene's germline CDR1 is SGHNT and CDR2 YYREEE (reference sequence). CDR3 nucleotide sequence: TGTGCCAGCACCCGGGGGCGTATGAACACTGAAGCTTTCTTT. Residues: CASTRGRMNTEAFF.

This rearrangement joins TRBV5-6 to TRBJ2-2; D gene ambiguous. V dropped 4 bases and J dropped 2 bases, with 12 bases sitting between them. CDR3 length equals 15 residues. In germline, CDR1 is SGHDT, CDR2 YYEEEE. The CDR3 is CASSPRLSNTGELFF. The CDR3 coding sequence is TGTGCCAGCAGCCCCCGTTTAAGTAACACCGGGGAGCTGTTTTTT.

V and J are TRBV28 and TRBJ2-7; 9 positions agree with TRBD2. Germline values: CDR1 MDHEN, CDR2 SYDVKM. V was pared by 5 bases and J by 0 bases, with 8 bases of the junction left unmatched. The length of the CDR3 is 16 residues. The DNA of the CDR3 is TGTGCCAGCAGTCCCAGTAGCGGGGGAACCTCCTACGAGCAGTACTTC. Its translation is CASSPSSGGTSYEQYF.

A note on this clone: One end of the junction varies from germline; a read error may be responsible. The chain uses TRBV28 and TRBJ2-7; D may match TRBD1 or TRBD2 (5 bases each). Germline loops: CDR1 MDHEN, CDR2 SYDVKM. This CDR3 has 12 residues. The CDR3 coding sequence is TGTGCCAGCAGTTTAGGGGGTTCTAGCAGAAACTTC. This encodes CASSLGGSSRNF.

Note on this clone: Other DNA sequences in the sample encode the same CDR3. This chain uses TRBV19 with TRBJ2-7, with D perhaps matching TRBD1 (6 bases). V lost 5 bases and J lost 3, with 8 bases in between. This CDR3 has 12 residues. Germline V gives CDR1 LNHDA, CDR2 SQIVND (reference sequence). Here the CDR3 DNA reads TGTGCCAGTAGTCCGGACAGCTACGAGCAGTACTTC. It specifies CASSPDSYEQYF.

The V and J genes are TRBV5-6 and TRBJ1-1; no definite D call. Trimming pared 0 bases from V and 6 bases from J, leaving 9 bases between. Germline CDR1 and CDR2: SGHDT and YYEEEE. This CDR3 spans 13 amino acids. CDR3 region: CASSLGAKAEAFF. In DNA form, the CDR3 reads TGTGCCAGCAGCTTGGGAGCGAAGGCTGAAGCTTTCTTT.

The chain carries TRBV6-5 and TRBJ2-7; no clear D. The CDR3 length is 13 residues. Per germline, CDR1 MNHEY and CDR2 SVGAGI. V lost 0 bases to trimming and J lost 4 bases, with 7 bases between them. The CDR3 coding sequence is TGTGCCAGCAGTTACTCGATGAAATACGAGCAGTACTTC. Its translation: CASSYSMKYEQYF.

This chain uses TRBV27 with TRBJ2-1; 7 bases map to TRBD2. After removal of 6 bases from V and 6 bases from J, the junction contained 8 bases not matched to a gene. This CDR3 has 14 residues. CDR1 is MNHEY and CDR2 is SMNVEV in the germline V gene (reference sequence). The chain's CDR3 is CASSIAGAINEQFF. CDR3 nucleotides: TGTGCCAGCAGCATAGCGGGCGCAATCAATGAGCAGTTCTTC.

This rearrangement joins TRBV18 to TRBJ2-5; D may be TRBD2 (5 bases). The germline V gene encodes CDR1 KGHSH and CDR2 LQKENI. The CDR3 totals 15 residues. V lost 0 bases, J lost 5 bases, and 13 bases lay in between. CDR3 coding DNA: TGTGCCAGCTCACCACCGCGGGTAGCTGCGGAGACCCAGTACTTC. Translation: CASSPPRVAAETQYF.

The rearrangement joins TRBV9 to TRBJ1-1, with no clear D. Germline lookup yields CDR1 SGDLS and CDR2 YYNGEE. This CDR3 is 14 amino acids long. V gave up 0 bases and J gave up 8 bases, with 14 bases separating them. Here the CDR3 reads CASSVGTRQIEAFF. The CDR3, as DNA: TGTGCCAGCAGCGTAGGGACTAGACAAATCGAAGCTTTCTTT.

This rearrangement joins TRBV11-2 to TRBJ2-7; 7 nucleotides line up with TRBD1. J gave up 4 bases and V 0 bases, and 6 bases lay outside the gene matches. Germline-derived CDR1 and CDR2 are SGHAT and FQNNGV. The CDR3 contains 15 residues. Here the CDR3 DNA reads TGTGCCAGCAGCTTAGAGTTGCACAGGGGATACGAGCAGTACTTC. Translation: CASSLELHRGYEQYF.

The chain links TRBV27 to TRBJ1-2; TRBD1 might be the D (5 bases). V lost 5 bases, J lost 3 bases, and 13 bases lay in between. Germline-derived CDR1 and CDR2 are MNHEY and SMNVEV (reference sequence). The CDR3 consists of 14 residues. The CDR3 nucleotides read TGTGCCAGCAGTCAATACCGAGGGGACTATGGCTACACCTTC. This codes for CASSQYRGDYGYTF.

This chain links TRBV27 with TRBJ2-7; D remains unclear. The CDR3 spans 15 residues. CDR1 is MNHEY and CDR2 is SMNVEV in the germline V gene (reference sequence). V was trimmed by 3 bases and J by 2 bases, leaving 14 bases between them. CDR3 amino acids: CASSFIGSTPYEQYF. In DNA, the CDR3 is TGTGCCAGCAGTTTTATAGGTTCCACCCCCTACGAGCAGTACTTC.

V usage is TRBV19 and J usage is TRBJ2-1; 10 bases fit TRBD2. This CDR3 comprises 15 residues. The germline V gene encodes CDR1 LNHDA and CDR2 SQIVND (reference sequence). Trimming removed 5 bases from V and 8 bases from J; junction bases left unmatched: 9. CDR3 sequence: CASSPGLAAGHEQFF. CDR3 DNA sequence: TGTGCCAGTAGTCCTGGACTAGCGGCAGGTCATGAGCAGTTCTTC.

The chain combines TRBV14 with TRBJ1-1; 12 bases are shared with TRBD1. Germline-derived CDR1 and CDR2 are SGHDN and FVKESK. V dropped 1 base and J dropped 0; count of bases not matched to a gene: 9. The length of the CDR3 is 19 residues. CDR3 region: CASSQGPLRDRGLNTEAFF. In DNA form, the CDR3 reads TGTGCCAGCAGCCAAGGGCCCCTCCGGGACAGGGGGCTGAACACTGAAGCTTTCTTT.

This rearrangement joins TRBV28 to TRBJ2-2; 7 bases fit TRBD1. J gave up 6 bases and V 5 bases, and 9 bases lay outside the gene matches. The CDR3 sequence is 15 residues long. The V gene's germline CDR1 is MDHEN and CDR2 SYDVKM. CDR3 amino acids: CASSRTGAVAGELFF. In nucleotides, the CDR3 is TGTGCCAGCAGTCGTACAGGGGCGGTGGCCGGGGAGCTGTTTTTT.

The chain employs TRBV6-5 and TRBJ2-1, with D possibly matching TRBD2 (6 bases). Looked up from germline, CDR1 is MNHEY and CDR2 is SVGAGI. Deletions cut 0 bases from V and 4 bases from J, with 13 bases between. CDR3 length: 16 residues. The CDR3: CASSYSGGLTYNEQFF. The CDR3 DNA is TGTGCCAGCAGTTACTCTGGGGGACTGACTTACAATGAGCAGTTCTTC.

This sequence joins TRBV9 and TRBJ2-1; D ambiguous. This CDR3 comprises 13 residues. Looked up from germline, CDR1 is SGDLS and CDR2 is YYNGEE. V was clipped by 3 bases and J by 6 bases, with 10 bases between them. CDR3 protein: CASSASAFNEQFF. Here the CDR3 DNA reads TGTGCCAGCAGCGCCTCAGCGTTCAATGAGCAGTTCTTC.